The entry below gives a single TCR beta chain sequence along with its context. Its specificity is unknown. These data come from a study of blood T cells in healthy people across ages. Study results and limitations: Across the age range, TCR beta diversity per million T cells fell in a roughly linear way.

A second roughly 7 to 11 cycle PCR used barcoded and J-beta primers. TCRdb reprocessed the 5' RACE reads with MiXCR, giving one entry per CDR3 protein. Of some 1,500,000 distinct CDR3 sequences listed, about 42% were seen once; the top ten hold about 3.8%. The authors isolated at least 6 million PBMCs per sample. The germline CDR1 and CDR2 sequences are MNHEY and SVGEGT. The V and J ends lost 7 bases and 4 bases respectively, with 13 bases between them. There are 14 residues in the CDR3. The sequence came from a woman between 18 and 29 years old in good health. Material for sequencing was blood. This sequence joins TRBV6-2 or TRBV6-3 and TRBJ2-2; TRBD2 is a possible D gene (6 bases). The CDR3 loop reads CASIRDFSTGELFF. In nucleotides, the CDR3 is TGTGCCAGCATAAGGGACTTCTCCACCGGGGAGCTGTTTTTT.